What follows is one TCR beta chain and its context. Its matching antigen is unknown. J gave up 9 bases and V 10 bases, and 11 bases lay outside the gene matches. The CDR3 is made up of 14 amino acids. CDR1 and CDR2 from the germline V gene are SEHNR and FQNEAQ (reference sequence). Treatment denoted: 15 to 20 received Ad26.COV2.S at low or high dose, single or two shots; 5 received placebo; per-sample allocation not given. The investigators took samples on day 63 after the first vaccine or placebo injection. Expression of Wuhan-strain SARS-CoV-2 spike came from the Ad26 vector that formed the vaccine. This sample stems from a study of Ad26.COV2.S vaccination and SARS-CoV-2 variants. Overall study: The authors gave Ad26.COV2.S intramuscularly, either once or twice 56 days apart.

Study results and caveats: There was a possibility that the TCR breadth and depth analyses underestimated total T cell responses. Breadth measured for non-spike TCRs was similar across vaccine and placebo recipients.

Here immunoSEQ multiplex PCR was the method, and the copy in TCRdb shows in-frame clones only, minus some. The table includes about 250,000 clones, roughly nine tenths detected once. This clonotype was sampled from a person aged 18-65 years who received the Ad26.COV2.S COVID-19 vaccine or a placebo. The sample consisted of peripheral blood, taken in a trial of Ad26.COV2.S vaccine versus placebo. This chain links TRBV7-9 with TRBJ2-1, with 11 bases identical to TRBD1. CDR3 loop: CAIYPGQGEVEQFF. CDR3 sequence (DNA): TGTGCCATTTACCCGGGACAGGGGGAGGTTGAGCAGTTCTTC.